One and the same sample provided the 16 T cell receptor beta chains below, sequenced in a study of OX40 agonist ivuxolimab in advanced cancers. Sequencing used immunoSEQ multiplex PCR; TCRdb keeps in-frame clones, though not all of them. The sample holds around 97,000 clones, roughly 80% seen once. The sequences come from CD4+ or CD8+ T cells sorted from blood, collected in a trial of the OX40 agonist ivuxolimab. These receptors were obtained from an adult with an advanced solid tumor such as melanoma, head and neck, liver or kidney cancer.

This chain joins TRBV6-1 and TRBJ2-2; 7 bases match TRBD1. The germline V gene encodes CDR1 MNHNS and CDR2 SASEGT. The CDR3 runs 18 residues. V dropped 2 bases and J dropped 8; count of bases not matched to a gene: 17. In DNA, the CDR3 is TGTGCCAGCAGTGAAAGGCCCCCAGGGGGAACACACCGGGGGGAGCTGTTTTTT. Its translation is CASSERPPGGTHRGELFF.

V is TRBV7-3 and J is TRBJ1-1; D call uncertain. CDR1 is SGHTA and CDR2 is FQGTGA in the germline V gene. V was clipped by 2 bases and J by 0 bases, with 19 bases between them. The CDR3 spans 18 residues. As DNA, the CDR3 is TGTGCCAGCAGCTTAGTAGGATCCGGCCCGCATTTGAACACTGAAGCTTTCTTT. The encoded protein is CASSLVGSGPHLNTEAFF.

The rearrangement joins TRBV6-6 to TRBJ2-7; perhaps D is TRBD1 or TRBD2 (6 bases each). Between the trimmed V and J ends, which lost 9 bases and 5 bases, there was a span of 14 bases. The CDR3 loop spans 12 amino acids. Germline CDR1 and CDR2: MNHNY and SVGAGI (reference sequence). The CDR3 region is CASRTGGHEQYF. The CDR3 region has the DNA TGTGCCAGTCGGACTGGGGGGCACGAGCAGTACTTC.

The V call is TRBV11-2, the J call TRBJ2-1, with a tentative D call TRBD1 (7 bases). The CDR3 spans 16 residues. The germline gives CDR1 SGHAT, CDR2 FQNNGV. The ends were cut back, 8 bases at V and 4 bases at J, with 21 bases in the middle. The CDR3 sequence: CASFPWGDREYNEQFF. The CDR3 bases are TGTGCCAGCTTTCCGTGGGGGGACAGAGAATACAATGAGCAGTTCTTC. Combining the CDR3 with reference TRBV11-2 and TRBJ2-1 gives the whole variable domain EAGVAQSPRYKIIEKRQSVAFWCNPISGHATLYWYQQILGQGPKLLIQFQNNGVVDDSQLPKDRFSAERLKGVDSTLKIQPAKLEDSAVYLCASFPWGDREYNEQFFGPGTRLTVL.

Only one count was recorded for this clone. The chain combines TRBV14 with TRBJ1-5; D gene unclear. Trimming took 5 bases from V and 5 from J, leaving 7 bases between them. The CDR3 has 12 amino acids. The V gene's germline CDR1 is SGHDN and CDR2 FVKESK. The CDR3 protein is CASSSWDQPQHF. The CDR3 nucleotides are TGTGCCAGCAGCTCCTGGGATCAGCCCCAGCATTTT.

The chain has TRBV27 and TRBJ2-3; 9 bases agree with TRBD2. The V gene end was trimmed by 6 bases and the J gene end by 1 base; junction bases not matched to a gene: 5. Germline V gene sequence: CDR1 MNHEY, CDR2 SMNVEV (reference sequence). The CDR3 runs to 15 residues. The CDR3 bases are TGTGCCAGCAGCTTAGCGGGAGCGGGCACAGATACGCAGTATTTT. Translating it yields CASSLAGAGTDTQYF.

As concerns this clone: The sample holds other DNA sequences that translate to the same CDR3. V gene TRBV19 combines with J gene TRBJ2-2, with 9 bases matching TRBD1. Losses at the gene ends were 6 bases for V and 2 bases for J; bases not matched to a gene: 4. Germline V gives CDR1 LNHDA, CDR2 SQIVND (reference sequence). This CDR3 contains 15 residues. The DNA of the CDR3 is TGTGCCAGTAGGGGGGACAGGGCAAACACCGGGGAGCTGTTTTTT. Protein: CASRGDRANTGELFF.

This rearrangement joins TRBV18 to TRBJ1-3; possible D gene TRBD1, 5 bases. The V gene's germline CDR1 is KGHSH and CDR2 LQKENI. The length of the CDR3 is 14 residues. V lost 3 bases and J lost 2, with 8 bases in between. The CDR3 DNA sequence: TGTGCCAGCTCACCTTCGGGGCCTGGAAACACCATATATTTT. Translated: CASSPSGPGNTIYF.

The chain recombines TRBV21-1 with TRBJ1-1; TRBD1 is the table's D call and was not checked against the DNA. TRBV21-1 is listed as a pseudogene. The CDR3 is 15 amino acids. The CDR3 bases are TGTGCCAGCAGCCCCACCGGGACAGTGAACACTGAAGCTTTCTTT. It encodes CASSPTGTVNTEAFF.

This sequence joins TRBV5-6 and TRBJ2-1; TRBD2 might be the D (5 bases). V lost 7 bases and J 2 bases, leaving 10 bases between the germline ends. The CDR3 is 13 residues long. Per germline, CDR1 SGHDT and CDR2 YYEEEE. CDR3 nucleotides: TGTGCCAGCGCCAGCGGCGCCTACAATGAGCAGTTCTTC. It codes for CASASGAYNEQFF.

This chain uses TRBV29-1 with TRBJ2-5, with 8 bases matching TRBD1. In germline, CDR1 is SQVTM, CDR2 ANQGSEA. The ends lost 5 bases at V and 1 base at J; junction bases unmatched: 3. The CDR3 has 13 amino acids. This CDR3 is CSVRTGPQETQYF. The DNA of the CDR3 is TGCAGCGTTCGGACAGGGCCCCAAGAGACCCAGTACTTC.

V is TRBV19 and J is TRBJ2-1; 12 bases fit TRBD2. From germline, CDR1 is LNHDA and CDR2 SQIVND (reference sequence). The CDR3 extends over 14 amino acids. V was clipped by 6 bases and J by 7 bases; unmatched bases: 4. CDR3 loop: CASSAGTSGNEQFF. The CDR3 DNA reads as TGTGCCAGTAGCGCCGGGACTAGCGGGAATGAGCAGTTCTTC.

The rearrangement links TRBV30 to TRBJ1-4; a weak D match, TRBD1 (6 bases). Deletions cut 8 bases from V and 4 bases from J, with 14 bases between. Germline V CDR1 and CDR2: GTSNPN, SVGIG (reference sequence). The CDR3 is 13 residues long. CDR3 sequence: CALPGGDNEKLFF. The CDR3 DNA reads as TGTGCCCTCCCCGGGGGCGATAATGAAAAACTGTTTTTT.

This chain joins TRBV5-1 and TRBJ1-2; no definite D call. The CDR3 contains 12 residues. Trimming removed 0 bases from V and 6 bases from J, with 6 bases in between. The germline gives CDR1 SGHRS, CDR2 YFSETQ. The CDR3 loop is CASSLDSDGYTF. The CDR3 DNA reads TGCGCCAGCAGCTTGGACAGCGATGGCTACACCTTC.

V and J are TRBV4-3 and TRBJ1-4, with 8 bases lining up with TRBD1. CDR3 length: 15 amino acids. Germline-derived CDR1 and CDR2 are LGHNA and YSLEER. Trimming cost V 2 bases and J 9 bases; bases outside gene matches: 8. CDR3 sequence reads: CASSQPGQASKKLFF. As DNA, the CDR3 is TGCGCCAGCAGCCAACCGGGACAGGCTTCGAAAAAACTGTTTTTT.

The chain combines TRBV7-9 with TRBJ1-1; possibly TRBD1 for D (6 bases). The germline CDR1 and CDR2 sequences are SEHNR and FQNEAQ (reference sequence). CDR3 length equals 13 residues. The V and J ends lost 5 bases and 4 bases respectively, with 11 bases between them. CDR3 protein: CASSGTGLTEAFF. CDR3 DNA sequence: TGTGCCAGCAGCGGCACAGGGCTCACTGAAGCTTTCTTT.